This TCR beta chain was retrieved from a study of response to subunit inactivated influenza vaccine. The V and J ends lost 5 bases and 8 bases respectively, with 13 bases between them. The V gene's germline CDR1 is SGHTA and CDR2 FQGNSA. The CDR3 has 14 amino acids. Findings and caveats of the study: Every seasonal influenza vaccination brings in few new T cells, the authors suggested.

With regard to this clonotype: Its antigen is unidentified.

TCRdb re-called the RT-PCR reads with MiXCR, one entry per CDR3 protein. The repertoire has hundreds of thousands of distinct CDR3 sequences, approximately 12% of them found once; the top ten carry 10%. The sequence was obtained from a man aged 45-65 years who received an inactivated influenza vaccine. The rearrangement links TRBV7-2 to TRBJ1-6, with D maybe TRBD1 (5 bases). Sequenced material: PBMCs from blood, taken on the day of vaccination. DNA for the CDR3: TGTGCCAGCAGCCCCGGGGGTTCTCATTCACCCCTCCACTTT. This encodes CASSPGGSHSPLHF.